This T cell receptor (beta chain) originates from a study of blood T cell repertoires in COVID-19. Overall study: T cells, B-cell-depleted T cells, or PBMCs supplied cDNA or gDNA.

Across about two dozen US areas, participants ranged in age from 18 to 89 years. This table comes from immunoSEQ multiplex PCR, and its TCRdb copy is limited to in-frame clones, with some not included. The sample yields a few hundred thousand clones, about 90% seen once. V was clipped by 0 bases and J by 8 bases, with 13 bases between them. The CDR3 has 14 residues. Germline loops: CDR1 MNHNS, CDR2 SASEGT. The sample comprised PBMCs or T cells enriched from blood (not recorded which). The TCR sequence derives from a human donor in a cohort exposed to, infected with or recovered from COVID-19 (not recorded which). The donor label of this sample is uncertain. The V call is TRBV6-1, the J call TRBJ1-2, with no clear D. The CDR3 loop reads CASSEAPSGWGYTF. In DNA form, the CDR3 reads TGTGCCAGCAGTGAAGCGCCTTCAGGTTGGGGCTACACCTTC.